These 7 T cell receptor beta chains share one sample of origin, sequenced in a study of T cell responses to AZD1222 COVID-19 vaccine. TCRdb's copy holds only in-frame clones and misses some; the assay was immunoSEQ multiplex PCR. This repertoire shows approximately 44,000 clones, around 82% found once; its top ten account for about 3.6%. The source material was peripheral blood, sampled on day 0 of AZD1222 vaccination. These receptors all come from an adult in good health.

This chain uses TRBV28 with TRBJ1-5; D may be TRBD1 (6 bases). With 3 bases removed from V and 5 bases from J, the gap between germline ends came to 17 bases. This CDR3 has 16 residues. Germline V gene data show CDR1 as MDHEN and CDR2 as SYDVKM. Here the CDR3 reads CASSLGGARGDQPQHF. DNA for the CDR3: TGTGCCAGCAGTTTGGGGGGGGCGAGAGGGGATCAGCCCCAGCATTTT.

The chain couples TRBV27 to TRBJ1-1, with D maybe TRBD1 (5 bases). CDR1 is MNHEY and CDR2 is SMNVEV in the germline V gene (reference sequence). Deletions cut 5 bases from V and 6 bases from J, with 13 bases between. The CDR3 is 13 amino acids. In DNA, the CDR3 is TGTGCCAGCAGTGTTTCAGGGACCTCTGAAGCTTTCTTT. Translation: CASSVSGTSEAFF.

The CDR3 spells CASRPLAGNYGYTF. The CDR3 bases are TGTGCCAGCAGACCCCTTGCGGGGAACTATGGCTACACCTTC. The chain couples TRBV6-6 to TRBJ1-2; D unclear. The CDR3 runs to 14 residues. V shed 6 bases and J shed 2 bases, with 13 bases lying between them. Germline loops: CDR1 MNHNY, CDR2 SVGAGI (reference sequence).

The chain recombines TRBV7-2 with TRBJ2-7; 11 nucleotides agree with TRBD1. V was pared by 3 bases and J by 1 base, with 2 bases of the junction left unmatched. Germline CDR1 and CDR2: SGHTA and FQGNSA. The CDR3 extends over 15 amino acids. CDR3 in amino acids: CASSFGQGASYEQYF. The CDR3 DNA follows: TGTGCCAGCAGCTTCGGACAGGGGGCTTCCTACGAGCAGTACTTC. Based on the CDR3 plus reference TRBV7-2 and TRBJ2-7, the full variable domain is GAGVSQSPSNKVTEKGKDVELRCDPISGHTALYWYRQSLGQGLEFLIYFQGNSAPDKSGLPSDRFSAERTGGSVSTLTIQRTQQEDSAVYLCASSFGQGASYEQYFGPGTRLTVT.

This chain joins TRBV29-1 and TRBJ1-4; D remains unclear. The germline gives CDR1 SQVTM, CDR2 ANQGSEA. The CDR3 has 14 residues. V lost 5 bases and J lost 3, with 13 bases in between. The CDR3 sequence is CSVTPGSPNEKLFF. The CDR3 bases are TGCAGCGTTACCCCGGGTAGCCCTAATGAAAAACTGTTTTTT.

The gene calls are TRBV11-2 and TRBJ2-2; no clear D gene. The V end lost 5 bases, the J end lost 2 bases, and 18 bases lay between the germline ends. In germline, CDR1 is SGHAT, CDR2 FQNNGV. The CDR3 is 17 amino acids. The CDR3 DNA is TGTGCCAGCAGCCGCGCTCCGTCGACCCAAAACACCGGGGAGCTGTTTTTT. Its protein is CASSRAPSTQNTGELFF. Full variable domain (remainder filled in from reference TRBV11-2 and TRBJ2-2): EAGVAQSPRYKIIEKRQSVAFWCNPISGHATLYWYQQILGQGPKLLIQFQNNGVVDDSQLPKDRFSAERLKGVDSTLKIQPAKLEDSAVYLCASSRAPSTQNTGELFFGEGSRLTVL.

The rearrangement uses TRBV6-5 and TRBJ1-5; D gene uncertain. CDR1 MNHEY and CDR2 SVGAGI come from the germline V gene. V was cut by 6 bases and J by 0 bases, with 12 bases left in between. This CDR3 has 15 residues. This chain's CDR3 is CASRLQVYSNQPQHF. CDR3 coding DNA: TGTGCCAGCAGGCTCCAGGTGTATAGCAATCAGCCCCAGCATTTT.